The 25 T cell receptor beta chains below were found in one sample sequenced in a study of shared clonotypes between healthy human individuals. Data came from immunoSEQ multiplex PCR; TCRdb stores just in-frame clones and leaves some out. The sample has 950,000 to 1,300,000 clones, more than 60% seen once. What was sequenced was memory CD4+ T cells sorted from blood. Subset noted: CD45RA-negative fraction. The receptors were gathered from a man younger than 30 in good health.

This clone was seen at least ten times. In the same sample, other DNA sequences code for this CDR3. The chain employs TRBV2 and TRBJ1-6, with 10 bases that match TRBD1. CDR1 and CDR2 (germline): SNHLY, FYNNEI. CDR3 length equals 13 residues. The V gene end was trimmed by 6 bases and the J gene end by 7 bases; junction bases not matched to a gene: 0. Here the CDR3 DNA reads TGTGCCAGCAGGGGACAGGGGAATTCACCCCTCCACTTT. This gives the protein CASRGQGNSPLHF.

CDR3 sequence (DNA): TGTGCCAGCAGCGAAGGACAGGCCGATGAAAAACTGTTTTTT. Translating it yields CASSEGQADEKLFF. The gene calls are TRBV7-9 and TRBJ1-4, with TRBD1 identical over 7 bases. CDR3 length equals 14 residues. Germline V gene lookup returns CDR1 SEHNR and CDR2 FQNEAQ (reference sequence). V shed 5 bases, J shed 6 bases, and the junction held 6 bases outside the gene matches.

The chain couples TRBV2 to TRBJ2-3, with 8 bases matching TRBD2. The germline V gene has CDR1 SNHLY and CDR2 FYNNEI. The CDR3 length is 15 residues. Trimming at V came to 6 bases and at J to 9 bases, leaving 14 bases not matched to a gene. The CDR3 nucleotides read TGTGCCAGCAGCGACGGGGGGGCACGTCGTGACACGCAGTATTTT. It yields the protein CASSDGGARRDTQYF.

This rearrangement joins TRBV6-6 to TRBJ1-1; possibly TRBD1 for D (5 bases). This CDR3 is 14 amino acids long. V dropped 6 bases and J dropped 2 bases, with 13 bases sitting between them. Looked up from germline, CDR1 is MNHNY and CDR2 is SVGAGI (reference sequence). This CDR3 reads CASRSPTGNTEAFF. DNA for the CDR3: TGTGCCAGCAGGAGCCCTACAGGTAACACTGAAGCTTTCTTT.

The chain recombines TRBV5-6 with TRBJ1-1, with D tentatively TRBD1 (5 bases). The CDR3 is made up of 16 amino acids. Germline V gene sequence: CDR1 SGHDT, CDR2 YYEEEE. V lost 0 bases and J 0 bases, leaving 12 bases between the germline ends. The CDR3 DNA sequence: TGTGCCAGCAGCTTGGTAGCGGGGGTAATGAACACTGAAGCTTTCTTT. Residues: CASSLVAGVMNTEAFF. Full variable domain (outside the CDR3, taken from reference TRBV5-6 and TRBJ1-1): DAGVTQSPTHLIKTRGQQVTLRCSPKSGHDTVSWYQQALGQGPQFIFQYYEEEERQRGNFPDRFSGHQFPNYSSELNVNALLLGDSALYLCASSLVAGVMNTEAFFGQGTRLTVV.

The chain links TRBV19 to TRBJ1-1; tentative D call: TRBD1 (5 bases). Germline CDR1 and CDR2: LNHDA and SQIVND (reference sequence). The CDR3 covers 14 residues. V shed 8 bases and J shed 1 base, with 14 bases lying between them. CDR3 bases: TGTGCCAGTTTAATCCGGCAGGGGAACACTGAAGCTTTCTTT. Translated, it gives CASLIRQGNTEAFF.

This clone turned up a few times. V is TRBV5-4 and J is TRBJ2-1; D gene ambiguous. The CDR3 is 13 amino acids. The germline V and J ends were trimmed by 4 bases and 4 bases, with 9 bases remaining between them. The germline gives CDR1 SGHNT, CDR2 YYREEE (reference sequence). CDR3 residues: CASSPDLYNEQFF. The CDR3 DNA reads TGTGCCAGCAGCCCTGACTTATACAATGAGCAGTTCTTC.

DNA for the CDR3: TGTGCCAGCAGGTCGGTGTGGTCGCAGTATTTT. Protein sequence: CASRSVWSQYF. The chain combines TRBV11-3 with TRBJ2-3, with D unresolved. CDR3 length: 11 amino acids. The germline V and J ends were trimmed by 6 bases and 10 bases, with 11 bases remaining between them. The germline gives CDR1 SGHNT, CDR2 YENEEA.

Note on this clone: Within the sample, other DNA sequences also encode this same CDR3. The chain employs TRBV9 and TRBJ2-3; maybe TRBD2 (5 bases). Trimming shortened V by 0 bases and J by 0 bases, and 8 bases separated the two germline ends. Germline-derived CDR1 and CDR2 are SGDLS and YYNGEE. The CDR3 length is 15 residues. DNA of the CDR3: TGTGCCAGCAGCGTAGCCGGCGGGAGCACAGATACGCAGTATTTT. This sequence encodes CASSVAGGSTDTQYF.

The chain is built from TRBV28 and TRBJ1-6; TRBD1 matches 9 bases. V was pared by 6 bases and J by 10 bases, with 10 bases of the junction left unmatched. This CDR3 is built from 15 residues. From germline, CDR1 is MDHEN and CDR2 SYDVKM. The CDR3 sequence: CASSARGQGISPLHF. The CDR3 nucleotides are TGTGCCAGCAGCGCGCGGGGACAGGGTATCTCACCCCTCCACTTT.

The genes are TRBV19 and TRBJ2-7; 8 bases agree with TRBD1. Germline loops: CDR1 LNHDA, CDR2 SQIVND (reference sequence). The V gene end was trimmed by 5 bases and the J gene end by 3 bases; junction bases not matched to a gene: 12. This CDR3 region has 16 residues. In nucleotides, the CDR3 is TGTGCCAGTAGTCCCGGTCGGGACAGGAGGATCTACGAGCAGTACTTC. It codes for CASSPGRDRRIYEQYF.

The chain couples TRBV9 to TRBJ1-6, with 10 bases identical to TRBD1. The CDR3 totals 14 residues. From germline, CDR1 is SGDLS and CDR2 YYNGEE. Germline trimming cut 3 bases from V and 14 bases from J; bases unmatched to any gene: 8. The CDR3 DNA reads TGTGCCAGCAGCGGAGGGACAGGGGTTTCGGCCCTCCACTTT. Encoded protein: CASSGGTGVSALHF.

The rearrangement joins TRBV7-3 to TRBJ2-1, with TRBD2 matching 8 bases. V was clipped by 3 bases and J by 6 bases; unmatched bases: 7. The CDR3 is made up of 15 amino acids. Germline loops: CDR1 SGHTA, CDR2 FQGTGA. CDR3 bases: TGTGCCAGCAGCTTCCGGGGGGGCGAAACCAATGAGCAGTTCTTC. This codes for CASSFRGGETNEQFF.

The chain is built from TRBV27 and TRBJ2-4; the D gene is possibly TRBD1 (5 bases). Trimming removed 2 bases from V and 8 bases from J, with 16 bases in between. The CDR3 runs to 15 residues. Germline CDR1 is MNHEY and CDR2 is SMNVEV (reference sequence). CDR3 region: CASSLKRQGIDIQYF. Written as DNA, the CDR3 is TGTGCCAGCAGTTTAAAGCGTCAGGGTATTGACATTCAGTACTTC.

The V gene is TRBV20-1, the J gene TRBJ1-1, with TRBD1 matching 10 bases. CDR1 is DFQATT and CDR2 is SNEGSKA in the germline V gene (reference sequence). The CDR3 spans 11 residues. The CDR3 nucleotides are TGCAGAGGACAGGGGGGCACTGAAGCTTTCTTT. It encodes CRGQGGTEAFF.

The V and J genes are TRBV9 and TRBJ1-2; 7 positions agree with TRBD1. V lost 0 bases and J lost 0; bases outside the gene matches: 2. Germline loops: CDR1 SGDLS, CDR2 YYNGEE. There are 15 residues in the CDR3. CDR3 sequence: CASSVEGQPNYGYTF. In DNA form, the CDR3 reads TGTGCCAGCAGCGTAGAGGGACAGCCTAACTATGGCTACACCTTC.

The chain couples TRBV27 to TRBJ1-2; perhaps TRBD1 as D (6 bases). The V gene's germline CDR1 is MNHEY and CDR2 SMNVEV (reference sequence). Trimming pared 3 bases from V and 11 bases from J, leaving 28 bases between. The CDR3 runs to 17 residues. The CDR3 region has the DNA TGTGCCAGCAGTTTTACCGGGACACCCGGGTCTTTTGTGAGGTACACCTTC. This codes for CASSFTGTPGSFVRYTF.

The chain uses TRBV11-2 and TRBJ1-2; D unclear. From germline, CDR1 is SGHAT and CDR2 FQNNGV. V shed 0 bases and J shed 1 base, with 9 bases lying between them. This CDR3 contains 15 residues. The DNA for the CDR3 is TGTGCCAGCAGCTTAGATTTTGGGGTTAACTATGGCTACACCTTC. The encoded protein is CASSLDFGVNYGYTF.

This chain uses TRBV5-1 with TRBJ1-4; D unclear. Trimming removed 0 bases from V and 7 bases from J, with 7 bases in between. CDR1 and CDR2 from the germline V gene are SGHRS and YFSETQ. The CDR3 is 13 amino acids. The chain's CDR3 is CASSLAPGEKLFF. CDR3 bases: TGCGCCAGCAGCTTGGCCCCGGGTGAAAAACTGTTTTTT.

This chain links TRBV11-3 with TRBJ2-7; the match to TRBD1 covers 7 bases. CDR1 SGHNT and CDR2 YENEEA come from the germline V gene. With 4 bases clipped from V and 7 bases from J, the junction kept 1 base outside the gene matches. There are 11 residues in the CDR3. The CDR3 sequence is CASSSRGEQYF. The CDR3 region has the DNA TGTGCCAGCAGCTCCAGGGGGGAGCAGTACTTC. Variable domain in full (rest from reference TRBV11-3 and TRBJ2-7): EAGVVQSPRYKIIEKKQPVAFWCNPISGHNTLYWYLQNLGQGPELLIRYENEEAVDDSQLPKDRFSAERLKGVDSTLKIQPAELGDSAVYLCASSSRGEQYFGPGTRLTVT.

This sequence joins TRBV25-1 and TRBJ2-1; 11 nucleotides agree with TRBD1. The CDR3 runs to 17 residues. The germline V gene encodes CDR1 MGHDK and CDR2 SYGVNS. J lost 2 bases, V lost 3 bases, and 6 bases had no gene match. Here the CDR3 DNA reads TGTGCCAGCAGTGACACCGGGACAGGGGGGCCCTACAATGAGCAGTTCTTC. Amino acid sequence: CASSDTGTGGPYNEQFF.

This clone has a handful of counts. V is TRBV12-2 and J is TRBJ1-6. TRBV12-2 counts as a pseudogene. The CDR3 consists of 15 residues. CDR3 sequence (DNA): TGTGCAAGTCGCTCCCACCAGGACCGGAATTCACCCCTCCACTTT. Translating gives CASRSHQDRNSPLHF.

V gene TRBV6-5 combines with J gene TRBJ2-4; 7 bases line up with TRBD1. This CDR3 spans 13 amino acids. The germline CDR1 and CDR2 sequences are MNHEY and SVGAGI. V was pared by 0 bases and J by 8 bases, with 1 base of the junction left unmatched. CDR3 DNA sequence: TGTGCCAGCAGTTACTCTCAGGGGGACATTCAGTACTTC. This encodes CASSYSQGDIQYF.

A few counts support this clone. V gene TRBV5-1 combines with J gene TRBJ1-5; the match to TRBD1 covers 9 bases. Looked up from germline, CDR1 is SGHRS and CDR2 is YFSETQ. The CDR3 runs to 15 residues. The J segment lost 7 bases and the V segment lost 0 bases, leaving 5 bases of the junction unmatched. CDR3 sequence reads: CASSLDTGGLQPQHF. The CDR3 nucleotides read TGCGCCAGCAGCTTGGATACAGGGGGCTTACAGCCCCAGCATTTT. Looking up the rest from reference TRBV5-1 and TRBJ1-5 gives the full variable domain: KAGVTQTPRYLIKTRGQQVTLSCSPISGHRSVSWYQQTPGQGLQFLFEYFSETQRNKGNFPGRFSGRQFSNSRSEMNVSTLELGDSALYLCASSLDTGGLQPQHFGDGTRLSIL.

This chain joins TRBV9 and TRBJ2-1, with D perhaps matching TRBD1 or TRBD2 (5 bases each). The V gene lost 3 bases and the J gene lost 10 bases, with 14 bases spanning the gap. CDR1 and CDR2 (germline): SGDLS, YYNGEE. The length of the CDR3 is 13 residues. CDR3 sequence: CASSGSWGKEQFF. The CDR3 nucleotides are TGTGCCAGCAGCGGTTCATGGGGGAAAGAGCAGTTCTTC.